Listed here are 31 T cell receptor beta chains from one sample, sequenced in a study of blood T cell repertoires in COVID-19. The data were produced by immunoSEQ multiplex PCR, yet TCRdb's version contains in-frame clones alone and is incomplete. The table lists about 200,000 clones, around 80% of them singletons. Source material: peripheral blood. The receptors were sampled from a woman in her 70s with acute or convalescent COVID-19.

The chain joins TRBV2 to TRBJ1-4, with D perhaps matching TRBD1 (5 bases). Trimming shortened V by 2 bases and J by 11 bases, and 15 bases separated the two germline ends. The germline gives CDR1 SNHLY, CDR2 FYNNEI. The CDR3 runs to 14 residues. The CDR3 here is CASSEWRGLMKLFF. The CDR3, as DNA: TGTGCCAGCAGTGAATGGCGGGGGTTGATGAAACTGTTTTTT.

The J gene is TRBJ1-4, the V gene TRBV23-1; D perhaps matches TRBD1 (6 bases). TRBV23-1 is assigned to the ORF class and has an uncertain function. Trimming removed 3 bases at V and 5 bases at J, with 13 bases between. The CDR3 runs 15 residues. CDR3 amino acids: CASSQDHRVNEKLFF. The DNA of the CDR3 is TGCGCCAGCAGTCAGGACCACAGGGTAAATGAAAAACTGTTTTTT.

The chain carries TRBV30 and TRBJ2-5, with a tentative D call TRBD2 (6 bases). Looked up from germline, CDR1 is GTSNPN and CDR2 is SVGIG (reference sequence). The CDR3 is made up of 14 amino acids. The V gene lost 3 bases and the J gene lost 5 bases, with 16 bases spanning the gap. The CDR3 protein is CAWRNSGPVETQYF. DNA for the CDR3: TGTGCCTGGAGAAATAGCGGCCCCGTGGAGACCCAGTACTTC.

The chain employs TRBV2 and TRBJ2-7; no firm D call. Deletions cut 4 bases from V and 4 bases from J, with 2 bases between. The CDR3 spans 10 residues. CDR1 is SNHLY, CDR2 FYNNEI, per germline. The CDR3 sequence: CASSAYEQYF. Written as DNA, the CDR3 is TGTGCCAGCAGTGCGTACGAGCAGTACTTC. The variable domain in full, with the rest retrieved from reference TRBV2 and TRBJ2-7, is EPEVTQTPSHQVTQMGQEVILRCVPISNHLYFYWYRQILGQKVEFLVSFYNNEISEKSEIFDDQFSVERPDGSNFTLKIRSTKLEDSAMYFCASSAYEQYFGPGTRLTVT.

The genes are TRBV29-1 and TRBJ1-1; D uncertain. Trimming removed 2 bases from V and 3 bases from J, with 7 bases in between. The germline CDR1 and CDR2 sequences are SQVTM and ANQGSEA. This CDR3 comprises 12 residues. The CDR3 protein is CSVEREDTEAFF. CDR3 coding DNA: TGCAGCGTTGAAAGGGAGGACACTGAAGCTTTCTTT.

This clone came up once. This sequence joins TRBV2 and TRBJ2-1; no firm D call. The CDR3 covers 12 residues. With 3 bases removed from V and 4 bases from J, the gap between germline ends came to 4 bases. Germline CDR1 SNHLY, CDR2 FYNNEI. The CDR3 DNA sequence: TGTGCCAGCAGTGACTCGTACAATGAGCAGTTCTTC. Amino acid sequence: CASSDSYNEQFF.

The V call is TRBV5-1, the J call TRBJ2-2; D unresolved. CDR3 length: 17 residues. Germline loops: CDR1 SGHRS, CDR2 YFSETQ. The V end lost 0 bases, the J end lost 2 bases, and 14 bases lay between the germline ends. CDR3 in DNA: TGCGCCAGCAGCTTGGATTGGCGGAAACAAAACACCGGGGAGCTGTTTTTT. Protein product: CASSLDWRKQNTGELFF.

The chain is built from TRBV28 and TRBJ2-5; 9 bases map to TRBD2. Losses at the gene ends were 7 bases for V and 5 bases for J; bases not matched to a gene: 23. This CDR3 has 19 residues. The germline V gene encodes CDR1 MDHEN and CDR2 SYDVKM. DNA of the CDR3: TGTGCCAGCACCACGCGGGGTTGGGGCCGCGGGGGGGAGAGGGAGACCCAGTACTTC. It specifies CASTTRGWGRGGERETQYF.

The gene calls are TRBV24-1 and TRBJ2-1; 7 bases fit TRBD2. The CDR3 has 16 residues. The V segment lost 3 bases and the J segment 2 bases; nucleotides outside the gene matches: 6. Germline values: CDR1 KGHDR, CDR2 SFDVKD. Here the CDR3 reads CATSDPERDAYNEQFF. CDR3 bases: TGTGCCACCAGTGATCCAGAGCGGGACGCCTACAATGAGCAGTTCTTC.

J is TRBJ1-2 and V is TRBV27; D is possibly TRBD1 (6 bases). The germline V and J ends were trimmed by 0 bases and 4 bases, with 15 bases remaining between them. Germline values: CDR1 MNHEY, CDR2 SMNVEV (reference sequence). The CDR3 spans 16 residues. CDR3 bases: TGTGCCAGCAGTTTATCTGGACAGACACCACTCTATGGCTACACCTTC. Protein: CASSLSGQTPLYGYTF.

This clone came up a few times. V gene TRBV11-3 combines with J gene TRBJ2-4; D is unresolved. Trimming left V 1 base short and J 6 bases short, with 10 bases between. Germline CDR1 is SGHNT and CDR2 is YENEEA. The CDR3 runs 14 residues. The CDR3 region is CASSLAGVGNIQYF. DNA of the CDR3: TGTGCCAGCAGCTTAGCCGGTGTTGGAAACATTCAGTACTTC.

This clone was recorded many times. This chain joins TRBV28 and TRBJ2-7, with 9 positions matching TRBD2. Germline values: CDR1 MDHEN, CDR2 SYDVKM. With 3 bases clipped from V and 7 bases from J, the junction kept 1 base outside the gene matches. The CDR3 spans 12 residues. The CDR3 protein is CASSFGLAEQYF. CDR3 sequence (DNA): TGTGCCAGCAGTTTCGGACTAGCGGAGCAGTACTTC.

CDR3 bases: TGTGCCAGCCGCGGACAGGCGAACACTGAAGCTTTCTTT. Residues: CASRGQANTEAFF. The chain carries TRBV27 and TRBJ1-1; 7 bases line up with TRBD1. The germline V gene has CDR1 MNHEY and CDR2 SMNVEV (reference sequence). CDR3 length: 13 amino acids. The trim removed 8 bases at V and 1 base at J, leaving 4 bases unmatched.

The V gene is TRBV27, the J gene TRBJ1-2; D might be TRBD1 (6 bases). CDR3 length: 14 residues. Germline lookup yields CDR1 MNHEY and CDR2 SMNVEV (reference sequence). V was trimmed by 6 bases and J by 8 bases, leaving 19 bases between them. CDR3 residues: CASRPTGTQGGYTF. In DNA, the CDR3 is TGTGCCAGCAGACCAACCGGGACCCAGGGGGGCTACACCTTC.

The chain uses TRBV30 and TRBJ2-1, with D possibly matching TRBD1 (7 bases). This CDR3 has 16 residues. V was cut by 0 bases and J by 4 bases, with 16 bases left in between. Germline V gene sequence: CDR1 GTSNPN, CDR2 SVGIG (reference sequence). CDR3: CAWSVAGGQWYNEQFF. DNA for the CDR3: TGTGCCTGGAGTGTGGCAGGGGGGCAGTGGTACAATGAGCAGTTCTTC.

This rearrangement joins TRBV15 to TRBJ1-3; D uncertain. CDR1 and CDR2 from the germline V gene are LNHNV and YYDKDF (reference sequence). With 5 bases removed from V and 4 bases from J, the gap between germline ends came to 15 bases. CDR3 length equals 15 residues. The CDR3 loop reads CATSDPRREGNTIYF. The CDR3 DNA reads TGTGCCACCAGCGATCCAAGGAGGGAAGGAAACACCATATATTTT. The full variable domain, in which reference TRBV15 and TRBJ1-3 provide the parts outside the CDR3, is DAMVIQNPRYQVTQFGKPVTLSCSQTLNHNVMYWYQQKSSQAPKLLFHYYDKDFNNEADTPDNFQSRRPNTSFCFLDIRSPGLGDTAMYLCATSDPRREGNTIYFGEGSWLTVV.

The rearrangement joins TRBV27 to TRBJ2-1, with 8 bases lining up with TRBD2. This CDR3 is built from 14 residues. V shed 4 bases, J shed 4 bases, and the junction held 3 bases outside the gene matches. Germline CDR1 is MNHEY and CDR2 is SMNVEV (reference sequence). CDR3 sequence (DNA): TGTGCCAGCAGTTGGACGGGAGGGTACAATGAGCAGTTCTTC. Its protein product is CASSWTGGYNEQFF.

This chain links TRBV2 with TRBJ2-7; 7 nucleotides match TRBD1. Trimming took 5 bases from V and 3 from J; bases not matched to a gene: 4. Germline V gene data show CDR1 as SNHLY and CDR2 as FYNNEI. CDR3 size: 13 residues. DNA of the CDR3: TGTGCCAGCAGTTCCTACAGGGGCTACGAGCAGTACTTC. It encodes CASSSYRGYEQYF.

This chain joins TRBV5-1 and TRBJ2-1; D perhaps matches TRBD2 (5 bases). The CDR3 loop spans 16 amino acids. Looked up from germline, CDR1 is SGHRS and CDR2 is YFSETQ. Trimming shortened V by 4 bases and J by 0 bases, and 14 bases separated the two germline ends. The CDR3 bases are TGCGCCAGCAGCCCCGGTGAGGGAAGCTCCTACAATGAGCAGTTCTTC. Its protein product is CASSPGEGSSYNEQFF.

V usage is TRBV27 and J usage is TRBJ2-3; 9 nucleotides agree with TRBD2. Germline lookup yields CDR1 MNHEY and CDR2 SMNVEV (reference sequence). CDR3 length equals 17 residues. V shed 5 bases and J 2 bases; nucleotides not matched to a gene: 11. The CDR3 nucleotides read TGTGCCAGCAGTCCCGACCCTAGCGGGACCCTCACAGATACGCAGTATTTT. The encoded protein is CASSPDPSGTLTDTQYF.

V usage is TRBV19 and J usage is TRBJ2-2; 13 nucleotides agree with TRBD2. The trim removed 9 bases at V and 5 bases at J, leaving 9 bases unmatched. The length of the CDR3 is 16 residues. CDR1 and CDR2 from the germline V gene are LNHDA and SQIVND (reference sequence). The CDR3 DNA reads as TGTGCCAGCAGGACTAGCGGGAGAAGAAATACCGGGGAGCTGTTTTTT. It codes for CASRTSGRRNTGELFF. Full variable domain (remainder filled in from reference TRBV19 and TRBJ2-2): DGGITQSPKYLFRKEGQNVTLSCEQNLNHDAMYWYRQDPGQGLRLIYYSQIVNDFQKGDIAEGYSVSREKKESFPLTVTSAQKNPTAFYLCASRTSGRRNTGELFFGEGSRLTVL.

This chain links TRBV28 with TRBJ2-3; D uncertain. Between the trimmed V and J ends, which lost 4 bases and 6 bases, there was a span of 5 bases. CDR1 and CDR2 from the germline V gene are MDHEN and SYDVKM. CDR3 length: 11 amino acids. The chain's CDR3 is CASSWADTQYF. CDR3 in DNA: TGTGCCAGCAGTTGGGCGGATACGCAGTATTTT.

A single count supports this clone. CDR3 sequence reads: CASSGRQGHNSPLHF. The CDR3 DNA sequence: TGTGCCAGCAGCGGACGACAGGGCCATAATTCACCCCTCCACTTT. The chain couples TRBV3-1 (or the pseudogene TRBV3-2) to TRBJ1-6, with 7 bases that match TRBD1. Losses at the gene ends were 5 bases for V and 5 bases for J; bases not matched to a gene: 6. The CDR3 extends over 15 amino acids. CDR1 is LGHDT and CDR2 is YNNKEL in the germline V gene (reference sequence).

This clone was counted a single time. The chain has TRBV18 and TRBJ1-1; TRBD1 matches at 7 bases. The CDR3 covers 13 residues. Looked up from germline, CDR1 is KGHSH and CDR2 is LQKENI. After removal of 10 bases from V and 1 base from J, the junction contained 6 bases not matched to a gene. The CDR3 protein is CATLGGANTEAFF. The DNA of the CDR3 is TGTGCCACTCTAGGGGGCGCGAACACTGAAGCTTTCTTT.

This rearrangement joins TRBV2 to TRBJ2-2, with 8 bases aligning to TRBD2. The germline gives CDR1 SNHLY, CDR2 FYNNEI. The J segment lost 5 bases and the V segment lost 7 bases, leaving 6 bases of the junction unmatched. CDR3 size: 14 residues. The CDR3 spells CASTAGGITGELFF. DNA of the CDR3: TGTGCCAGCACGGCGGGAGGTATAACCGGGGAGCTGTTTTTT.

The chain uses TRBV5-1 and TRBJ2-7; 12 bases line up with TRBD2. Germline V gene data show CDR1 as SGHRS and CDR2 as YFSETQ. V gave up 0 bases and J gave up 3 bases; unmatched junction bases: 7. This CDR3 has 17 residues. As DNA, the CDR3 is TGCGCCAGCAGCTTGGCCTCCTCGACTAGCGGGAGCTACGAGCAGTACTTC. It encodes CASSLASSTSGSYEQYF.

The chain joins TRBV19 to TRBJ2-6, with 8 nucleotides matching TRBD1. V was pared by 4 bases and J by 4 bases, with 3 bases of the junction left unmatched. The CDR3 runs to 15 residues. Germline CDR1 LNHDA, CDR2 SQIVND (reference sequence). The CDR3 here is CASSSQGAGANVLTF. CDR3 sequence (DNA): TGTGCCAGTAGTAGTCAGGGGGCCGGGGCCAACGTCCTGACTTTC.

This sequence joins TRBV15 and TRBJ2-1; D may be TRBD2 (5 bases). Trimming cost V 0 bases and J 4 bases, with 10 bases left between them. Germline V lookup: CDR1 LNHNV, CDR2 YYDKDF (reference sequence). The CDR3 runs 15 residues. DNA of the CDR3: TGTGCCACCAGCAGAGATCCCGGGGTGTACAATGAGCAGTTCTTC. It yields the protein CATSRDPGVYNEQFF.

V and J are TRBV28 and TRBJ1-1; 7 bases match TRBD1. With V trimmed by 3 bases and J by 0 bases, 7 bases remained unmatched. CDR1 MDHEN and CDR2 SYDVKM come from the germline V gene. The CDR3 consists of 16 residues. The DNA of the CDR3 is TGTGCCAGCAGTTTTAATAGCAGGGGGGTGAACACTGAAGCTTTCTTT. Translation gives CASSFNSRGVNTEAFF.

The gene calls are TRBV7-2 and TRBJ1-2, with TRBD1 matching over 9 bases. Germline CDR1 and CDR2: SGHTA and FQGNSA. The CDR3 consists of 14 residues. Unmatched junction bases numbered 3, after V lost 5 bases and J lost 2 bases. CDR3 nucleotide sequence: TGTGCCAGCAGCAGTGGACAGGGGAACTATGGCTACACCTTC. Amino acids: CASSSGQGNYGYTF.

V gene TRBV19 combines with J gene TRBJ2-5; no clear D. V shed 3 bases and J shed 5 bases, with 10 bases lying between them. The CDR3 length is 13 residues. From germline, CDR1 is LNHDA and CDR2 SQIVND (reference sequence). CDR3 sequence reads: CASSMEPKETQYF. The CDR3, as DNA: TGTGCCAGTAGTATGGAGCCGAAGGAGACCCAGTACTTC.